The 19 T cell receptor beta chains reported below all come from one sample, sequenced in a study of identical twins. TCRdb redid the calling of the 5' RACE reads with MiXCR, one entry per CDR3 protein. The table shows fewer than 250,000 distinct CDR3 sequences, with approximately 7.9% occurring only once. These records were also assigned to another study, of yellow fever vaccine responses in identical twins.

The sample was CD8+ T cells sorted from blood. These receptors were collected from a woman between 18 and 29 years old in good health.

This clonotype occurred a few times. The rearrangement links TRBV5-6 to TRBJ2-3; no firm D call. CDR3 size: 15 residues. V was pared by 1 base and J by 0 bases, with 9 bases between. Germline CDR1 is SGHDT and CDR2 is YYEEEE. The CDR3 DNA is TGTGCCAGCAGCTTGTTTTCGGAAAGCACAGATACGCAGTATTTT. It specifies CASSLFSESTDTQYF. Together with reference TRBV5-6 and TRBJ2-3, the CDR3 gives the full variable domain: DAGVTQSPTHLIKTRGQQVTLRCSPKSGHDTVSWYQQALGQGPQFIFQYYEEEERQRGNFPDRFSGHQFPNYSSELNVNALLLGDSALYLCASSLFSESTDTQYFGPGTRLTVL.

The chain employs TRBV6-5 and TRBJ2-2; TRBD1 or TRBD2 may be the D gene (6 bases each). The CDR3 loop spans 16 amino acids. Germline CDR1 and CDR2: MNHEY and SVGAGI. Trimming removed 0 bases at V and 5 bases at J, with 13 bases between. Here the CDR3 DNA reads TGTGCCAGCAGTTACTCGTTAGGGGGAGGTACCGGGGAGCTGTTTTTT. It specifies CASSYSLGGGTGELFF.

This clonotype was seen a handful of times. The rearrangement joins TRBV7-8 to TRBJ1-6, with D unresolved. CDR3 size: 15 residues. The germline V gene has CDR1 SGHVS and CDR2 FQNEAQ. Trimming took 1 base from V and 7 from J, leaving 11 bases between them. The CDR3 reads CASSLGEGFNSPLHF. The CDR3, as DNA: TGTGCCAGCAGCTTAGGGGAGGGCTTCAATTCACCCCTCCACTTT.

This clonotype turned up a few times. CDR3 coding DNA: TGCAGTGCTAGAGGACTTCGGGAGACCGAGCAGTACGTC. As protein: CSARGLRETEQYV. J is TRBJ2-7 and V is TRBV20-1, with a tentative D call TRBD2 (6 bases). Trimming cost V 1 base and J 6 bases, with 13 bases left between them. Germline CDR1 and CDR2: DFQATT and SNEGSKA (reference sequence). The CDR3 is made up of 13 amino acids.

This clonotype came up many times. The chain employs TRBV20-1 and TRBJ1-6; 9 bases map to TRBD1. From germline, CDR1 is DFQATT and CDR2 SNEGSKA (reference sequence). The CDR3 is 16 amino acids. With V trimmed by 1 base and J by 7 bases, 8 bases remained unmatched. Written as DNA, the CDR3 is TGCAGTGCTAGAGCCCGGGACAGGGAATTGAATTCACCCCTCCACTTT. This translates into CSARARDRELNSPLHF.

This clonotype was seen a handful of times. The rearrangement joins TRBV29-1 to TRBJ2-1, with D perhaps being TRBD1 or TRBD2 (7 bases each). The CDR3 contains 13 residues. Germline loops: CDR1 SQVTM, CDR2 ANQGSEA. Trimming shortened V by 4 bases and J by 4 bases, and 11 bases separated the two germline ends. The CDR3 here is CSVAGGGYNEQFF. In nucleotides, the CDR3 is TGCAGCGTTGCAGGGGGGGGGTACAATGAGCAGTTCTTC.

The rearrangement links TRBV9 to TRBJ1-1; 7 bases align to TRBD1. The V gene's germline CDR1 is SGDLS and CDR2 YYNGEE. V trimming: 3 bases; J trimming: 5 bases; junction bases outside the gene matches: 13. This CDR3 has 16 residues. The CDR3 spells CASSADRENVGTEAFF. CDR3 coding DNA: TGTGCCAGCAGCGCCGACAGGGAGAATGTGGGGACTGAAGCTTTCTTT.

The J gene is TRBJ2-5, the V gene TRBV7-9, with unresolved D. The CDR3 is made up of 12 amino acids. CDR1 and CDR2 (germline): SEHNR, FQNEAQ (reference sequence). Trimming took 5 bases from V and 5 from J, leaving 9 bases between them. CDR3 loop: CASSGILETQYF. The CDR3 nucleotides are TGTGCCAGCAGCGGGATTCTGGAGACCCAGTACTTC.

This clonotype was detected ten times or more. At one end, the junction sequence differs from germline, possibly due to a read error. This chain joins TRBV29-1 and TRBJ2-1; D ambiguous. This CDR3 has 8 residues. Germline-derived CDR1 and CDR2 are SQVTM and ANQGSEA. The CDR3 spells CSVEDFVF. CDR3 DNA sequence: TGCAGCGTTGAAGATTTTGTCTTC.

The chain carries TRBV4-2 and TRBJ1-2; 8 bases agree with TRBD1. With 10 bases clipped from V and 3 bases from J, the junction kept 13 bases outside the gene matches. Germline V lookup: CDR1 LGHNA, CDR2 YNFKEQ. The CDR3 is 15 residues long. The CDR3 DNA reads TGTGCCATGAGCCCCGGGCTACAGGGGGACTATGGCTACACCTTC. Protein sequence: CAMSPGLQGDYGYTF.

The genes are TRBV7-9 and TRBJ1-1; no clear D. Germline values: CDR1 SEHNR, CDR2 FQNEAQ (reference sequence). CDR3 length: 12 amino acids. Trimming stripped 5 bases from V and 4 bases from J, with 8 bases between. This CDR3 is CASSHSSTEAFF. The CDR3 coding sequence is TGTGCCAGCAGCCACAGCAGCACTGAAGCTTTCTTT. Looking up the rest from reference TRBV7-9 and TRBJ1-1 gives the full variable domain: DTGVSQNPRHKITKRGQNVTFRCDPISEHNRLYWYRQTLGQGPEFLTYFQNEAQLEKSRLLSDRFSAERPKGSFSTLEIQRTEQGDSAMYLCASSHSSTEAFFGQGTRLTVV.

This clonotype was detected only a few times. This chain uses TRBV4-1 with TRBJ2-5; either TRBD1 or TRBD2 may supply D (5 bases each). The V end was cut by 5 bases, the J end by 5 bases, with 18 bases between. The CDR3 spans 15 residues. Germline loops: CDR1 MGHRA, CDR2 YSYEKL. This chain's CDR3 is CASSDPGPRWETQYF. CDR3 DNA: TGCGCCAGCAGCGATCCGGGACCGCGGTGGGAGACCCAGTACTTC.

The sample holds a few counts of this clonotype. This chain uses TRBV5-1 with TRBJ2-5; D is possibly TRBD1 (5 bases). The V gene lost 2 bases and the J gene lost 6 bases, with 20 bases spanning the gap. Germline V gene lookup returns CDR1 SGHRS and CDR2 YFSETQ. The CDR3 spans 16 residues. The CDR3 bases are TGCGCCAGCAGCTTTACCTGGACGGAATCAGGGAAGACCCAGTACTTC. Protein product: CASSFTWTESGKTQYF.

This clonotype was seen more than once but under ten times. The rearrangement joins TRBV4-1 to TRBJ2-7; 8 nucleotides agree with TRBD1. The CDR3 runs to 14 residues. The V and J ends lost 2 bases and 5 bases, in that order; junction bases with no gene match: 5. The germline V gene encodes CDR1 MGHRA and CDR2 YSYEKL. The CDR3 spells CASSQRDRNDEQYF. The CDR3 region has the DNA TGCGCCAGCAGCCAAAGGGACAGGAACGACGAGCAGTACTTC.

This clonotype was counted only a few times. The CDR3 DNA reads TGTGCCAGCAGTTCAGCCAGGGGGCGATCCTACGAGCAGTACTTC. This encodes CASSSARGRSYEQYF. The gene calls are TRBV28 and TRBJ2-7, with 8 bases lining up with TRBD1. Germline assignment: CDR1 MDHEN and CDR2 SYDVKM. The CDR3 is 15 residues long. Trimming cost V 4 bases and J 1 base; bases outside gene matches: 6.

The rearrangement joins TRBV2 to TRBJ1-3, with D possibly being TRBD1 (5 bases). V was pared by 8 bases and J by 1 base, with 9 bases between. The germline V gene has CDR1 SNHLY and CDR2 FYNNEI. This CDR3 has 13 residues. The CDR3 reads CASSGESGNTIYF. CDR3 DNA sequence: TGTGCCAGCTCGGGGGAGTCTGGAAACACCATATATTTT. The full variable domain, rest sourced from reference TRBV2 and TRBJ1-3, is EPEVTQTPSHQVTQMGQEVILRCVPISNHLYFYWYRQILGQKVEFLVSFYNNEISEKSEIFDDQFSVERPDGSNFTLKIRSTKLEDSAMYFCASSGESGNTIYFGEGSWLTVV.

This clonotype was observed a few times. V and J are TRBV20-1 and TRBJ2-1, with D perhaps TRBD2 (5 bases). CDR1 and CDR2 (germline): DFQATT, SNEGSKA (reference sequence). The CDR3 length is 15 residues. Trimming pared 6 bases from V and 4 bases from J, leaving 19 bases between. For the CDR3, the DNA is TGCAGTGCCCGGGCTAGCCGGGCCTCATACAATGAGCAGTTCTTC. This codes for CSARASRASYNEQFF.

V gene TRBV12-3 or TRBV12-4 combines with J gene TRBJ1-1, with D possibly being TRBD1 (6 bases). The V end lost 8 bases, the J end lost 10 bases, and 14 bases lay between the germline ends. The CDR3 runs to 11 residues. CDR3 amino acids: CASGYGGRAFF. CDR3 in DNA: TGTGCCAGCGGGTATGGGGGGCGAGCTTTCTTT.

The CDR3 DNA follows: TGTGCCAGCAGCGGAGCCGGGACAGGGCAGTCAGGCTATGGCTACACCTTC. Its protein product is CASSGAGTGQSGYGYTF. The rearrangement uses TRBV9 and TRBJ1-2, with TRBD1 identical over 9 bases. This CDR3 has 17 amino acids. With 3 bases clipped from V and 4 bases from J, the junction kept 13 bases outside the gene matches. Germline V gene lookup returns CDR1 SGDLS and CDR2 YYNGEE.